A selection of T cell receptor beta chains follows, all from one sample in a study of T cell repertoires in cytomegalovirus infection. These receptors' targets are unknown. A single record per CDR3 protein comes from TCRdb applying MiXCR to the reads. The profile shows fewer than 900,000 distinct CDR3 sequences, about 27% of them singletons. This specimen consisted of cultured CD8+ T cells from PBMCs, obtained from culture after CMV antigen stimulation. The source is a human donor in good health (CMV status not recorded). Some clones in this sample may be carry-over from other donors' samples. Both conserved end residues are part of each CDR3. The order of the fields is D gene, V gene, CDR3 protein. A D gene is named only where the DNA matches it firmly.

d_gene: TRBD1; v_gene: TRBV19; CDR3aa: CASTPVGGEYEQYF
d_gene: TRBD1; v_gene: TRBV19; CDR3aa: CASSLLRDRGLGAFF
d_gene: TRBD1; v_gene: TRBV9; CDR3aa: CASSVGGGGGYTF
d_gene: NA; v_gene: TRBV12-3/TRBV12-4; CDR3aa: CASSLGRLDITEAFF
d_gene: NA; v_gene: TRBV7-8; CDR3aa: CASSLLAPHMNTEAFF
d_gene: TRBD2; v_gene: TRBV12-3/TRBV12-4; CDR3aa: CASRTSAGVGDEQFF
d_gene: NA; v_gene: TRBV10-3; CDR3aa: CATLQGEGEKLFF
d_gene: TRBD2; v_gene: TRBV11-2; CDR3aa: CATGLAASYEQYF
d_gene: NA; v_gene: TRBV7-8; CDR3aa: CASSHPLGGNSEAFF
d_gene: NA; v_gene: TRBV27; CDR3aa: CASSLQGFATNEKLFF
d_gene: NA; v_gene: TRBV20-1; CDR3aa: CSARDKGVVTPLHF
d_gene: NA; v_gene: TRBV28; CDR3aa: CASRGTLSPLHF
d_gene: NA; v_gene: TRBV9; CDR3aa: CASSVVQHTGELFF
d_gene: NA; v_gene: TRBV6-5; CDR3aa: CASSSASTYNEQFF
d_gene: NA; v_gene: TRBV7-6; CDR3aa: CASSRPRDALPETSYNEQFF
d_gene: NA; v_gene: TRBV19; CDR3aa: CASSSPEENTEAFF
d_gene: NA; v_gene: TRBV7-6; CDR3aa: CASSPGGASGANVLTF
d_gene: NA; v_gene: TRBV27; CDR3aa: CASSLGLSQPQHF
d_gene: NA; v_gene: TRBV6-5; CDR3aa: CASSYSNGQQETQYF
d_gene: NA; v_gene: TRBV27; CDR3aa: CASSPDRHYGYTF
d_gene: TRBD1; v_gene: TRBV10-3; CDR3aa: CAISPGQGAPGELFF
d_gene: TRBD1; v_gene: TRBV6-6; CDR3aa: CASTDREETQYF
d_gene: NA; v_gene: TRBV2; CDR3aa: CASRSVGNENPFTDTQYF
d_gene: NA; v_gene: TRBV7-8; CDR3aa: CASSLDAPENTEAFF
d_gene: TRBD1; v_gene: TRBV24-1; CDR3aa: CATSDLEGQGNSPLHF
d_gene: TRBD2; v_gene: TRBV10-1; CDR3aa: CASSQRGDTDTQYF